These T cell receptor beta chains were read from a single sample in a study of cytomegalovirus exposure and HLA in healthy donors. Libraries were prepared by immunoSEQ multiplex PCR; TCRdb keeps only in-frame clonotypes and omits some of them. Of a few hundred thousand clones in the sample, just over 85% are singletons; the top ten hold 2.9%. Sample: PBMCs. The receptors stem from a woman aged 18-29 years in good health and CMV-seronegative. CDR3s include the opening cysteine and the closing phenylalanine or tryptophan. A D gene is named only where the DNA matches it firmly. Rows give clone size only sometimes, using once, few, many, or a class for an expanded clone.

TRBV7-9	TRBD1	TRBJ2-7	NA	TGTGCCAGCAGCCGTGGGGACAGGCTCTACGAGCAGTACTTC	CASSRGDRLYEQYF
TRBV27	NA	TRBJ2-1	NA	TGTGCCAGCAGCAAATATCGGGAGTTCGGGGACAATGAGCAGTTCTTC	CASSKYREFGDNEQFF
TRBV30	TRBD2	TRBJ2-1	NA	TGTGCCTGGAGTGTACTAGCGGGAGGTGTCCAGTTCTTC	CAWSVLAGGVQFF
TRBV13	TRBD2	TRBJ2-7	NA	TGTGCCAGCAGCTCTGTGCGGCGGGAGGGCCCAAACGAGCAGTACTTC	CASSSVRREGPNEQYF
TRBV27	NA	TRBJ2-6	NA	TGTGCCAGCATGCAGGGCAGCTCTGGGGCCAACGTCCTGACTTTC	CASMQGSSGANVLTF
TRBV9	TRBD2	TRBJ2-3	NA	TGTGCCAGCAGCCTCCCAGACGGGCGGGAGGCGCGCACAGATACGCAGTATTTT	CASSLPDGREARTDTQYF
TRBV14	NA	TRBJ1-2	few	TGTGCCAGCAGCCAAGATTATAAGGGAGTTTCTGGCTACACCTTC	CASSQDYKGVSGYTF
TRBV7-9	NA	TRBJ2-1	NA	TGTGCCAGCAGCTCGGACAGAAAAAGCTACAATGAGCAGTTCTTC	CASSSDRKSYNEQFF
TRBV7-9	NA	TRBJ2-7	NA	TGTGCCAGCGGCGGTGATCTGGGGGCCCACGAGCAGTACTTC	CASGGDLGAHEQYF
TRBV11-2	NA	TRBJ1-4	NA	TGTGCCAGCAGCACCCTGACGGAGCGATCCCATGAAAAACTGTTTTTT	CASSTLTERSHEKLFF
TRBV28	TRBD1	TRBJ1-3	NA	TGTGCCAGCAGCCGCCCTGGGACAGGGCAAGGAAACACCATATATTTT	CASSRPGTGQGNTIYF
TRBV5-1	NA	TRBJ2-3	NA	TGCGCCAGCAGCTTGGCTAGGAGTCTGACAGATACGCAGTATTTT	CASSLARSLTDTQYF
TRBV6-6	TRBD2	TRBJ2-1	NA	TGTGCCAGCAGTTTAGCGGGAGCCCTATACAATGAGCAGTTCTTC	CASSLAGALYNEQFF
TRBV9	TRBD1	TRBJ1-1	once	TGTGCCAGCAGCGTAACCCGGGACAGGGGCTTTAACACTGAAGCTTTCTTT	CASSVTRDRGFNTEAFF
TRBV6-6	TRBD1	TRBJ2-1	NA	TGTGCCAGCAGTTCACGACCGGGACTGCCGGGCCAGGGGGCGTTCTTC	CASSSRPGLPGQGAFF
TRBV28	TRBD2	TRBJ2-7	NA	TGTGCCAGCAGTCTGGGACTAGCGGGCTCCTACGAGCAGTACTTC	CASSLGLAGSYEQYF
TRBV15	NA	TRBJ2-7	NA	TGTGCCACCAGCAGAGATCTGGGCGGGGCCTACGAGCAGTACTTC	CATSRDLGGAYEQYF
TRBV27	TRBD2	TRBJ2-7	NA	TGTGCCAGCAGTCCGACACTTTCACTAGCGGCGACCTACGAGCAGTACTTC	CASSPTLSLAATYEQYF
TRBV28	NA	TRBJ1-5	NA	TGTGCCAGCAGTTCACGGGACTTACTTAGCAATCAGCCCCAGCATTTT	CASSSRDLLSNQPQHF
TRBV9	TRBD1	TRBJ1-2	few	TGTGCCAGCAGCACCCAGAGGGGACAGGAAGGGGATGGCTACACCTTC	CASSTQRGQEGDGYTF
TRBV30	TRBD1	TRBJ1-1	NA	TGTGCCTGGATACAGGGGCGAGTCACTGAAGCTTTCTTT	CAWIQGRVTEAFF
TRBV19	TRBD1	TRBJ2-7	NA	TGTGCCAGTAGTACCTCGACAGGGGACTACGAGCAGTACTTC	CASSTSTGDYEQYF
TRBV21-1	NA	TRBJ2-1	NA	TGTGCCAGCAGCCCCCCGGGACTAGTTAACAATGAGCAGTTCTTC	CASSPPGLVNNEQFF
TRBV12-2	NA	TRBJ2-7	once	TGTGCAAGTCGCTTAGCGCTATGGGCACCCCCCTCCTACGAGCAGTACTTC	CASRLALWAPPSYEQYF
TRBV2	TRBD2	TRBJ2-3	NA	TGTGCCAGCAGTGATCCCCTAGCGGGATTGCGGGCAGATACGCAGTATTTT	CASSDPLAGLRADTQYF
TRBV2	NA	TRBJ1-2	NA	TGTGCCAGCAGTGATAGGGGGTTAGTGGGTGGCTACACCTTC	CASSDRGLVGGYTF
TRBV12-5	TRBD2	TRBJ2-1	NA	TGTGCTAGTGGTTTGTCCTTAGCGGGGGGCTTGGATGAGCAGTTCTTC	CASGLSLAGGLDEQFF
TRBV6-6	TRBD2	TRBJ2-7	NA	TGTGCCAGCAGTTTTCCCTTAGCGGGAGGGATCTACGAGCAGTACTTC	CASSFPLAGGIYEQYF
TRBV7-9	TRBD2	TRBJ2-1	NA	TGTGCCAGCAGCTCCAGCGGGAGCAATGAGCAGTTCTTC	CASSSSGSNEQFF
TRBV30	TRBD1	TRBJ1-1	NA	TGTGCCTGGAGTGTAGACAGGGTTCGGAACACTGAAGCTTTCTTT	CAWSVDRVRNTEAFF
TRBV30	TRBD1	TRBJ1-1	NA	TGTGCCTGGAGCCGGGGACAGGGCCTTGAAGCTTTCTTT	CAWSRGQGLEAFF
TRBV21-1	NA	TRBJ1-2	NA	TGTGCCAGCAGCAAAGGTGACAGGGGGCGGGAAAATCGCTACACCTTC	CASSKGDRGRENRYTF
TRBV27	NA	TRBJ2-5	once	TGTGCCAGCAGTTTACAGGGGTTAGAGACCCAGTACTTC	CASSLQGLETQYF
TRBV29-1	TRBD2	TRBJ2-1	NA	TGCAGCGTTGGGCTAGCGGAGTCCTACAATGAGCAGTTCTTC	CSVGLAESYNEQFF
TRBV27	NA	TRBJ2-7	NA	TGTGCCAGCCCCGACTACCTTAGCTACTCCTACGAGCAGTACTTC	CASPDYLSYSYEQYF
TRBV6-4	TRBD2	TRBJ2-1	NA	TGTGCCACCAGTGACGGGGTTGGCGGGAGGGCCAATGAGCAGTTCTTC	CATSDGVGGRANEQFF
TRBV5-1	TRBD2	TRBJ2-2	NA	TGCGCCAGCAGCTCCCTAGCGGGCATGAACACCGGGGAGCTGTTTTTT	CASSSLAGMNTGELFF
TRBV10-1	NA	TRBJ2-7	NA	TGCGCCAGCAGTCCTCTCGGCAGGGCTCACGAGCAGTACTTC	CASSPLGRAHEQYF
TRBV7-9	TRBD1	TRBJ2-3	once	TGTGCCAGCAGCGGCGGGGACAGGGTCGGAGATACGCAGTATTTT	CASSGGDRVGDTQYF
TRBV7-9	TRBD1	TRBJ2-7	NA	TGTGCCAGCAGCTTAATGACAGGGGGCTACGAGCAGTACTTC	CASSLMTGGYEQYF
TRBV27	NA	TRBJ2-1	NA	TGTGCCAGCAGTTCGCCCGGGACTGGCTACAATGAGCAGTTCTTC	CASSSPGTGYNEQFF
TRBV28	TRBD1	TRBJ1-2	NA	TGTGCCAGCAGTTTTCAGGACAGGGATTTCTATGGCTACACCTTC	CASSFQDRDFYGYTF
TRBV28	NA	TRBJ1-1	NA	TGTGCCAGCAGCCGACCTCAGGGGCCCACTGAAGCTTTCTTT	CASSRPQGPTEAFF
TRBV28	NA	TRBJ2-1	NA	TGTGCCAGCAAGGGTCCAGGGGGGAATGAGCAGTTCTTC	CASKGPGGNEQFF
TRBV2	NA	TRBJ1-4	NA	TGTGCCAGCAGTGAATACGCTACCGAGGGAGAAAAACTGTTTTTT	CASSEYATEGEKLFF
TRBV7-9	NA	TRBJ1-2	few	TGTGCCAGCAGCTTAGCGGACAGCCGAGACTATGGCTACACCTTC	CASSLADSRDYGYTF